The 23 T cell receptor beta chains below were found in one sample sequenced in a study of T cell repertoires in cytomegalovirus infection. TCRdb recomputed calls from the reads with MiXCR, one row per CDR3 protein. The sample includes 450,000 to 600,000 distinct CDR3 sequences, around 30% of them seen just once. Their recognized antigens are unknown. The specimen comprised cultured PBMCs, sampled from culture after CMV antigen stimulation. The receptors originated from a human donor in good health (CMV status not recorded). Some clones in this sample may be carry-over from other donors' samples.

The V call is TRBV7-2, the J call TRBJ2-1; tentative D call: TRBD2 (7 bases). The CDR3 is 17 amino acids. The germline CDR1 and CDR2 sequences are SGHTA and FQGNSA. V was pared by 5 bases and J by 6 bases, with 23 bases between. The CDR3 DNA follows: TGTGCCAGCAGCCAAGTAACACTAGCGAGAGGGGGCAATGAGCAGTTCTTC. Protein product: CASSQVTLARGGNEQFF.

V and J are TRBV19 and TRBJ2-3; the D is unclear. CDR1 and CDR2 (germline): LNHDA, SQIVND (reference sequence). Trimming pared 8 bases from V and 0 bases from J, leaving 15 bases between. The length of the CDR3 is 15 residues. Written as DNA, the CDR3 is TGTGCCAGTCTGCCCATAGGGCATAGCACAGATACGCAGTATTTT. Translating it yields CASLPIGHSTDTQYF. Drawing the rest from reference TRBV19 and TRBJ2-3, the complete variable domain is DGGITQSPKYLFRKEGQNVTLSCEQNLNHDAMYWYRQDPGQGLRLIYYSQIVNDFQKGDIAEGYSVSREKKESFPLTVTSAQKNPTAFYLCASLPIGHSTDTQYFGPGTRLTVL.

The chain uses TRBV19 and TRBJ2-7; TRBD1 matches at 9 bases. Germline CDR1 reads LNHDA; CDR2 reads SQIVND (reference sequence). The CDR3 is 14 amino acids. J was trimmed by 6 bases and V by 5 bases; bases with no gene match: 8. The CDR3 nucleotides are TGTGCCAGTAGTCCCGGGGACAGGGTGAGCGAGCAGTACGTC. It specifies CASSPGDRVSEQYV.

The count of this clonotype is one. The gene calls are TRBV7-9 and TRBJ1-4; D uncertain. With 5 bases removed from V and 12 bases from J, the gap between germline ends came to 13 bases. Germline V gene lookup returns CDR1 SEHNR and CDR2 FQNEAQ (reference sequence). The CDR3 consists of 12 residues. The CDR3 sequence is CASSANYLELFF. The CDR3 nucleotides are TGTGCCAGCAGCGCTAACTATCTTGAACTGTTTTTT.

The table lists this clonotype with a few counts. The CDR3, as DNA: TGTGCCAGCCTGATTACAGGGGGGCAAGATACGCAGTATTTT. Its protein is CASLITGGQDTQYF. This chain connects TRBV6-2 or TRBV6-3 to TRBJ2-3; 8 bases align to TRBD1. This CDR3 is 14 amino acids long. V was pared by 8 bases and J by 5 bases, with 9 bases of the junction left unmatched. Germline V gene data show CDR1 as MNHEY and CDR2 as SVGEGT.

The J gene is TRBJ2-5, the V gene TRBV12-3 or TRBV12-4; 10 nucleotides line up with TRBD2. The CDR3 sequence is 17 residues long. Trimming removed 1 base from V and 3 bases from J; junction bases left unmatched: 8. For the CDR3, the DNA is TGTGCCAGCAGTTTAGGCCGGCTAGCGGGAGTGGAAGAGACCCAGTACTTC. Amino acid sequence: CASSLGRLAGVEETQYF.

The J gene is TRBJ2-5, the V gene TRBV27; D not resolved. The CDR3 loop spans 11 amino acids. Germline CDR1 and CDR2: MNHEY and SMNVEV (reference sequence). V dropped 7 bases and J dropped 7 bases, with 10 bases sitting between them. The CDR3 coding sequence is TGTGCCAGCAAATCCTCTGGGACCCAGTACTTC. This gives the protein CASKSSGTQYF.

The chain recombines TRBV6-6 with TRBJ2-7; TRBD2 matches 14 bases. The CDR3 length is 16 residues. V was clipped by 4 bases and J by 1 base; unmatched bases: 3. Germline V gene lookup returns CDR1 MNHNY and CDR2 SVGAGI (reference sequence). DNA for the CDR3: TGTGCCAGCAGTTCCTGGACTAGCGGGAGGTCCTACGAGCAGTACGTC. It specifies CASSSWTSGRSYEQYV.

This chain joins TRBV6-6 and TRBJ2-2; D remains unclear. V dropped 2 bases and J dropped 6 bases, with 7 bases sitting between them. Germline values: CDR1 MNHNY, CDR2 SVGAGI (reference sequence). The CDR3 is made up of 13 amino acids. As DNA, the CDR3 is TGTGCCAGCAGTTACCGAAGCCCCGGGGAGCTGTTTTTT. It encodes CASSYRSPGELFF.

The rearrangement links TRBV10-3 to TRBJ2-7; D possibly corresponds to TRBD1 (6 bases). Germline assignment: CDR1 ENHRY and CDR2 SYGVKD. The CDR3 has 13 residues. Trimming removed 6 bases at V and 3 bases at J, with 12 bases between. The CDR3, as DNA: TGTGCCATCAGCCGGGACACCATCTACGAGCAGTACTTC. It codes for CAISRDTIYEQYF.

J is TRBJ1-2 and V is TRBV20-1; D call uncertain. The CDR3 spans 12 residues. Germline CDR1 is DFQATT and CDR2 is SNEGSKA (reference sequence). The V gene lost 0 bases and the J gene lost 10 bases, with 12 bases spanning the gap. CDR3 sequence reads: CSAREGKWDYTF. CDR3 DNA sequence: TGCAGTGCTAGAGAAGGAAAGTGGGACTACACCTTC.

The chain combines TRBV19 with TRBJ2-1; 12 nucleotides match TRBD2. This CDR3 is 19 amino acids long. The germline gives CDR1 LNHDA, CDR2 SQIVND (reference sequence). V lost 3 bases and J lost 5; bases outside the gene matches: 14. The CDR3 DNA reads as TGTGCCAGTAGTATGAGACTAGCGGGAGACGAAGTTCCCCACAATGAGCAGTTCTTC. As protein: CASSMRLAGDEVPHNEQFF.

This clonotype was counted a few times. The V call is TRBV23-1, the J call TRBJ2-1; D might be TRBD1 (6 bases). TRBV23-1 is an open reading frame, and its role is uncertain. Between the trimmed V and J ends, which lost 0 bases and 3 bases, there was a span of 21 bases. CDR3 size: 19 residues. The CDR3 here is CASSQSTYVGTISYNEQFF. The CDR3 nucleotides are TGCGCCAGCAGTCAATCGACCTACGTTGGGACAATTAGCTACAATGAGCAGTTCTTC.

This clonotype has a handful of counts. The V call is TRBV7-2, the J call TRBJ2-1; D perhaps matches TRBD1 (5 bases). Trimming cost V 3 bases and J 4 bases, with 7 bases left between them. This CDR3 is 13 amino acids long. CDR1 is SGHTA and CDR2 is FQGNSA in the germline V gene. The CDR3 protein is CASSFYRYNEQFF. CDR3 nucleotide sequence: TGTGCCAGCAGCTTTTACAGGTACAATGAGCAGTTCTTC.

This rearrangement joins TRBV12-3 or TRBV12-4 to TRBJ2-7; TRBD1 matches 9 bases. V shed 5 bases, J shed 3 bases, and the junction held 8 bases outside the gene matches. This CDR3 contains 15 residues. CDR3 in amino acids: CASSVSGTGSYEQYF. CDR3 nucleotides: TGTGCCAGCAGTGTCTCCGGGACAGGGAGCTACGAGCAGTACTTC.

The rearrangement uses TRBV14 and TRBJ2-7, with 8 bases that match TRBD2. This CDR3 spans 17 amino acids. The V segment lost 0 bases and the J segment 4 bases; nucleotides outside the gene matches: 11. CDR1 SGHDN and CDR2 FVKESK come from the germline V gene. The CDR3 nucleotides read TGTGCCAGCAGCCAAGAATTTGGCGAGCGGGGGAAATACGAGCAGTACTTC. Translated: CASSQEFGERGKYEQYF.

Only a few counts were recorded for this clonotype. This chain joins TRBV7-9 and TRBJ1-6, with 7 positions matching TRBD1. This CDR3 has 15 residues. V was clipped by 5 bases and J by 7 bases; unmatched bases: 8. CDR1 and CDR2 (germline): SEHNR, FQNEAQ (reference sequence). CDR3 sequence (DNA): TGTGCCAGCAGCGCAAGGGACAGAAGAAATTCACCCCTCCACTTT. It yields the protein CASSARDRRNSPLHF. Complete variable domain (other parts from reference TRBV7-9 and TRBJ1-6): DTGVSQNPRHKITKRGQNVTFRCDPISEHNRLYWYRQTLGQGPEFLTYFQNEAQLEKSRLLSDRFSAERPKGSFSTLEIQRTEQGDSAMYLCASSARDRRNSPLHFGNGTRLTVT.

This clonotype was detected only a few times. The CDR3 here is CASSGTSGVSYNEQFF. DNA of the CDR3: TGTGCCAGTAGCGGGACTAGCGGGGTCTCCTACAATGAGCAGTTCTTC. The chain carries TRBV19 and TRBJ2-1; TRBD2 aligns across 13 bases. V shed 6 bases, J shed 0 bases, and the junction held 2 bases outside the gene matches. The V gene's germline CDR1 is LNHDA and CDR2 SQIVND (reference sequence). The CDR3 spans 16 residues.

The V and J genes are TRBV7-9 and TRBJ2-1, with D uncertain. Germline loops: CDR1 SEHNR, CDR2 FQNEAQ (reference sequence). The length of the CDR3 is 13 residues. The V end was cut by 3 bases, the J end by 8 bases, with 11 bases between. CDR3 in DNA: TGTGCCAGCAGCTTTTCTGCCTCCGATGAGCAGTTCTTC. Its protein is CASSFSASDEQFF.

The chain has TRBV15 and TRBJ1-6, with D possibly being TRBD1 (5 bases). Germline V gene lookup returns CDR1 LNHNV and CDR2 YYDKDF (reference sequence). V dropped 0 bases and J dropped 9 bases, with 15 bases sitting between them. The CDR3 length is 16 residues. The chain's CDR3 is CATSREGPQEGSPLHF. The CDR3 DNA is TGTGCCACCAGCAGAGAGGGGCCTCAGGAAGGTTCACCCCTCCACTTT.

The chain is built from TRBV7-9 and TRBJ2-1; TRBD2 is a possible D gene (5 bases). Germline values: CDR1 SEHNR, CDR2 FQNEAQ (reference sequence). The V end lost 5 bases, the J end lost 6 bases, and 14 bases lay between the germline ends. The CDR3 is 14 residues long. CDR3 sequence (DNA): TGTGCCAGCAGCCCCCTCGGGATCCTCAATGAGCAGTTCTTC. Translating gives CASSPLGILNEQFF.

This chain uses TRBV29-1 with TRBJ1-6; TRBD1 agrees at 11 bases. V shed 7 bases and J 8 bases; nucleotides not matched to a gene: 4. Germline V gene sequence: CDR1 SQVTM, CDR2 ANQGSEA. This CDR3 contains 13 residues. This CDR3 reads CSAGQGADSPLHF. The CDR3 coding sequence is TGCAGCGCCGGACAGGGGGCGGATTCACCCCTCCACTTT.

This chain connects TRBV7-9 to TRBJ1-2; D may be TRBD1 (6 bases). V was cut by 6 bases and J by 8 bases, with 16 bases left in between. CDR1 SEHNR and CDR2 FQNEAQ come from the germline V gene (reference sequence). This CDR3 is 13 amino acids long. The DNA of the CDR3 is TGTGCCAGCAGTACCATCCAGGGGCAGGGCTACACCTTC. This gives the protein CASSTIQGQGYTF. Full variable domain (missing parts from reference TRBV7-9 and TRBJ1-2): DTGVSQNPRHKITKRGQNVTFRCDPISEHNRLYWYRQTLGQGPEFLTYFQNEAQLEKSRLLSDRFSAERPKGSFSTLEIQRTEQGDSAMYLCASSTIQGQGYTFGSGTRLTVV.